Shown below are 20 T cell receptor beta chains from a single sample sequenced in a study of T cells in Graves' hyperthyroidism and ophthalmopathy (dated by TCRdb to between 2019 and 2020). The library relied on multiplex PCR. The reads were generated on an Illumina HiSeq 2000. TCR beta CDR3 regions were amplified from RNA transcripts. A first-round RT-PCR of the TCR CDR3 used the HTBI primer set with the Qiagen OneStep RT-PCR kit. TCRdb reprocessing: public reads trimmed at Q25 with fastp, clones called with MiXCR, in-frame beta chains kept. Every entry covers one CDR3 protein and lists the most common genes and DNA from its rows. The sample table records 480,000 or so distinct CDR3 sequences; approximately 15% of these occur just once. About 17% of the sample is taken by the ten largest. Material: blood. The receptors originated from a woman younger than 30 with Graves' hyperthyroidism.

This clonotype was recorded many times. V gene TRBV3-1 combines with J gene TRBJ1-4; D possibly corresponds to TRBD1 (6 bases). Germline CDR1 LGHDT, CDR2 YNNKEL (reference sequence). V lost 6 bases and J lost 7, with 15 bases in between. The CDR3 is 14 residues long. CDR3 sequence reads: CASSRTDSLEKLFF. CDR3 DNA sequence: TGTGCCAGCAGTCGGACGGACAGCCTTGAAAAACTGTTTTTT.

The chain combines TRBV29-1 with TRBJ2-7; 7 bases agree with TRBD2. Looked up from germline, CDR1 is SQVTM and CDR2 is ANQGSEA. This CDR3 comprises 12 residues. Trimming took 1 base from V and 4 from J; bases not matched to a gene: 1. The CDR3 here is CSVEGGGYEQYF. CDR3 bases: TGCAGCGTTGAAGGGGGGGGGTACGAGCAGTACTTC.

Only a few counts were recorded for this clonotype. The gene calls are TRBV7-6 and TRBJ2-3, with a tentative D call TRBD2 (6 bases). This CDR3 is built from 16 residues. Germline V CDR1 and CDR2: SGHVS, FNYEAQ. V lost 5 bases, J lost 0 bases, and 15 bases lay in between. CDR3 DNA: TGTGCCAGCAGCGCAACCTTCGGGAGTAGCACAGATACGCAGTATTTT. This translates into CASSATFGSSTDTQYF. Variable domain in full (rest from reference TRBV7-6 and TRBJ2-3): GAGVSQSPRYKVTKRGQDVALRCDPISGHVSLYWYRQALGQGPEFLTYFNYEAQQDKSGLPNDRFSAERPEGSISTLTIQRTEQRDSAMYRCASSATFGSSTDTQYFGPGTRLTVL.

This clonotype was seen many times. J is TRBJ2-1 and V is TRBV12-5; TRBD2 aligns across 14 bases. The V gene end was trimmed by 3 bases and the J gene end by 5 bases; junction bases not matched to a gene: 3. CDR3 length: 16 amino acids. Germline loops: CDR1 LGHNT, CDR2 FRNRAP. The CDR3 DNA sequence: TGTGCTAGTGGTTTTGGGACTAGCGGGAGCGACAATGAGCAGTTCTTC. Translated, it gives CASGFGTSGSDNEQFF.

V is TRBV5-1 and J is TRBJ1-1, with 7 nucleotides matching TRBD1. The junction had 5 bases not matched to a gene; V was cut back by 0 bases and J by 6 bases. Germline lookup yields CDR1 SGHRS and CDR2 YFSETQ. The CDR3 contains 14 residues. The CDR3 DNA reads as TGCGCCAGCAGCTTGGAAATCAGGGGGGCTGAAGCTTTCTTT. It is translated as CASSLEIRGAEAFF.

This clonotype was recorded at least ten times. The V and J genes are TRBV10-3 and TRBJ2-7; TRBD1 matches 9 bases. The CDR3 is made up of 16 amino acids. Trimming took 0 bases from V and 3 from J; bases not matched to a gene: 6. Germline V CDR1 and CDR2: ENHRY, SYGVKD. The CDR3 DNA reads TGTGCCATCAGTGAGTCAGGGGACAGGGTCGGCTACGAGCAGTACTTC. Encoded protein: CAISESGDRVGYEQYF.

The sample holds many counts of this clonotype. V usage is TRBV20-1 and J usage is TRBJ2-4; D may be TRBD2 (5 bases). CDR3 length: 16 residues. Germline V gene sequence: CDR1 DFQATT, CDR2 SNEGSKA (reference sequence). The ends were cut back, 1 base at V and 4 bases at J, with 17 bases in the middle. The CDR3 DNA reads as TGCAGTGCTAGAGGATCTAGCCCCAGGAGGAAAAACATTCAGTACTTC. Protein sequence: CSARGSSPRRKNIQYF.

This clonotype has ten or more counts. The chain joins TRBV29-1 to TRBJ1-2; the match to TRBD1 covers 8 bases. The CDR3 totals 13 residues. The V gene end was trimmed by 6 bases and the J gene end by 8 bases; junction bases not matched to a gene: 11. Germline loops: CDR1 SQVTM, CDR2 ANQGSEA. CDR3 sequence: CSVETNSGGGYTF. CDR3 in DNA: TGCAGCGTGGAGACTAACTCAGGGGGCGGCTACACCTTC.

The V and J genes are TRBV19 and TRBJ2-3; D is possibly TRBD1 (6 bases). Per germline, CDR1 LNHDA and CDR2 SQIVND (reference sequence). V lost 9 bases to trimming and J lost 1 base, with 26 bases between them. This CDR3 spans 18 amino acids. The CDR3 sequence is CASSSHRLGAGGTDTQYF. DNA for the CDR3: TGTGCCAGCAGCTCCCATAGGTTAGGCGCAGGGGGCACAGATACGCAGTATTTT.

The sample holds a few counts of this clonotype. V and J are TRBV7-9 and TRBJ2-1; D is uncertain. V was trimmed by 0 bases and J by 4 bases, leaving 7 bases between them. Looked up from germline, CDR1 is SEHNR and CDR2 is FQNEAQ (reference sequence). This CDR3 is 14 amino acids long. The CDR3 DNA is TGTGCCAGCAGCTTAGCGTCTCCATACAATGAGCAGTTCTTC. Translated, it gives CASSLASPYNEQFF.

This clonotype appeared many times. The chain carries TRBV5-1 and TRBJ1-1, with D perhaps matching TRBD1 (6 bases). V was clipped by 4 bases and J by 10 bases, with 14 bases between them. Germline CDR1 is SGHRS and CDR2 is YFSETQ. The CDR3 is 12 amino acids. CDR3 bases: TGCGCCAGCAGCGCAGGGGCGGGTGGAGCTTTCTTT. Amino acid sequence: CASSAGAGGAFF.

Note on this clonotype: With a much larger clone just one base away, this may be a read error. This chain uses TRBV28 with TRBJ1-1; a weak D match, TRBD1 (6 bases). V dropped 2 bases and J dropped 10 bases, with 11 bases sitting between them. Germline-derived CDR1 and CDR2 are MDHEN and SYDVKM. The CDR3 has 12 residues. CDR3 bases: TGTGCCAGCAGTTTAGTACAGACAGGAGCTTTCTTT. This encodes CASSLVQTGAFF.

J is TRBJ1-2 and V is TRBV20-1; 7 bases match TRBD1. This CDR3 has 17 amino acids. The ends lost 1 base at V and 4 bases at J; junction bases unmatched: 15. Germline-derived CDR1 and CDR2 are DFQATT and SNEGSKA (reference sequence). The CDR3 DNA sequence: TGCAGTGCTAGAGGAGCAGGACAGGAAACGACTATCTATGGCTACACCTTC. It encodes CSARGAGQETTIYGYTF.

This clonotype was recorded at least ten times. This sequence joins TRBV11-2 and TRBJ2-7; 13 bases are shared with TRBD2. V shed 4 bases, J shed 5 bases, and the junction held 2 bases outside the gene matches. CDR1 and CDR2 (germline): SGHAT, FQNNGV. CDR3 length equals 14 residues. The CDR3 DNA sequence: TGTGCCAGCAGCTCTACTAGCGGGAGGGACGAGCAGTACGTC. Residues: CASSSTSGRDEQYV.

V is TRBV20-1 and J is TRBJ2-1, with 10 bases identical to TRBD2. The CDR3 contains 15 residues. Germline V gene data show CDR1 as DFQATT and CDR2 as SNEGSKA (reference sequence). The V segment lost 6 bases and the J segment 9 bases; nucleotides outside the gene matches: 14. The CDR3 loop is CSAHPAASGRSEQFF. The DNA for the CDR3 is TGCAGTGCCCACCCGGCGGCTAGCGGGAGATCTGAGCAGTTCTTC.

This clonotype was seen a handful of times. J is TRBJ1-1 and V is TRBV6-6, with D unresolved. Germline V gives CDR1 MNHNY, CDR2 SVGAGI (reference sequence). The CDR3 spans 13 residues. The germline V and J ends were trimmed by 0 bases and 14 bases, with 16 bases remaining between them. CDR3 loop: CASSYSAESIPFF. The CDR3 region has the DNA TGTGCCAGCAGTTACTCGGCAGAGAGCATTCCCTTCTTT.

This rearrangement joins TRBV18 to TRBJ2-7; 7 positions agree with TRBD1. CDR3 size: 13 residues. The V gene end was trimmed by 6 bases and the J gene end by 4 bases; junction bases not matched to a gene: 6. From germline, CDR1 is KGHSH and CDR2 LQKENI. The CDR3 nucleotides are TGTGCCAGCTCCGGGGACAGATTATACGAGCAGTACTTC. Translation: CASSGDRLYEQYF. Full variable domain (missing parts from reference TRBV18 and TRBJ2-7): NAGVMQNPRHLVRRRGQEARLRCSPMKGHSHVYWYRQLPEEGLKFMVYLQKENIIDESGMPKERFSAEFPKEGPSILRIQQVVRGDSAAYFCASSGDRLYEQYFGPGTRLTVT.

This clonotype was found many times. This chain uses TRBV6-1 with TRBJ2-3; 8 positions match TRBD2. The V gene end was trimmed by 7 bases and the J gene end by 0 bases; junction bases not matched to a gene: 6. The CDR3 totals 15 residues. The germline V gene has CDR1 MNHNS and CDR2 SASEGT. The CDR3 loop is CASTRSGRSTDTQYF. CDR3 coding DNA: TGTGCCAGCACCCGAAGCGGGAGAAGCACAGATACGCAGTATTTT.

The chain combines TRBV30 with TRBJ2-1; TRBD2 might be the D (5 bases). This CDR3 has 11 residues. V dropped 5 bases and J dropped 4 bases, with 6 bases sitting between them. Germline CDR1 and CDR2: GTSNPN and SVGIG (reference sequence). CDR3 in amino acids: CAWRGYNEQFF. The CDR3 bases are TGTGCCTGGCGAGGGTACAATGAGCAGTTCTTC. Full variable domain (outside the CDR3, taken from reference TRBV30 and TRBJ2-1): SQTIHQWPATLVQPVGSPLSLECTVEGTSNPNLYWYRQAAGRGLQLLFYSVGIGQISSEVPQNLSASRPQDRQFILSSKKLLLSDSGFYLCAWRGYNEQFFGPGTRLTVL.

This clonotype was recorded a few times. V and J are TRBV18 and TRBJ2-6; 7 nucleotides line up with TRBD1. V was pared by 3 bases and J by 2 bases, with 7 bases of the junction left unmatched. Germline V gene lookup returns CDR1 KGHSH and CDR2 LQKENI. This CDR3 spans 17 amino acids. CDR3 region: CASSPTADRAGANVLTF. The CDR3 DNA is TGTGCCAGCTCACCGACCGCCGACAGGGCTGGGGCCAACGTCCTGACTTTC.